Described below is a single T cell receptor beta chain sequence and its context. Its matching antigen is unknown. The record originates from a study of T cell responses to AZD1222 COVID-19 vaccine. The repertoire was sequenced with immunoSEQ multiplex PCR; TCRdb's copy has only in-frame clones and lacks some. This sample has around 160,000 clones, with 94% found just once. The junction had 2 bases not matched to a gene; V was cut back by 1 base and J by 3 bases. The germline V gene has CDR1 LNHNV and CDR2 YYDKDF (reference sequence). The CDR3 consists of 15 residues. General observations from the study: Vaccine-associated CD4 TCRs ranged over spike, dominating at 160-218 and 743-854. White British donors predominated, females outnumbered males, and clonal diversity was possibly underestimated. Recipients of two AZD1222 doses showed rising Spike-specific TCR breadth and depth.

The receptor was isolated from an adult who received the AZD1222 COVID-19 vaccine. This specimen consisted of peripheral blood, obtained 28 days after the second AZD1222 dose. The genes are TRBV15 and TRBJ1-3; 8 nucleotides match TRBD1. CDR3 DNA sequence: TGTGCCACCAGCAGAGTGACAGGGGATGGAAACACCATATATTTT. Translation gives CATSRVTGDGNTIYF.